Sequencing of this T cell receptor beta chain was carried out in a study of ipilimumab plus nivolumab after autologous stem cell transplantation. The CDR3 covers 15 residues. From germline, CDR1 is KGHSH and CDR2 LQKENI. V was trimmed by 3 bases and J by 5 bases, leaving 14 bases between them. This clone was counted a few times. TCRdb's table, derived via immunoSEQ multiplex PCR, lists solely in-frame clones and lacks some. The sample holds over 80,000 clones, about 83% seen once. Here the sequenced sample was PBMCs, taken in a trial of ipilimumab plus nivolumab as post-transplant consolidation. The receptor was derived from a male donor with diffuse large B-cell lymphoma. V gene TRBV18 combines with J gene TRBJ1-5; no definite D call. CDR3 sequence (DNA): TGTGCCAGCTCACCTCTGACACGTGGGGATCAGCCCCAGCATTTT. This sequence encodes CASSPLTRGDQPQHF.